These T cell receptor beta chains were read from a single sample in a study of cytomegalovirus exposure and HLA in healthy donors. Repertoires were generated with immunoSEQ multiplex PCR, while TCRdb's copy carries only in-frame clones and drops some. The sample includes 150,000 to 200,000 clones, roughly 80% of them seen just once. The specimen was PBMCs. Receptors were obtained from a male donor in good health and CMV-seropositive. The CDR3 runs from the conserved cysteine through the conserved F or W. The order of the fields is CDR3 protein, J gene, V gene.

cdr3_aa: CASSIGGRAYYEQYF
j_call: TRBJ2-7
v_call: TRBV19

cdr3_aa: CASSPTSYSHEQYF
j_call: TRBJ2-7
v_call: TRBV18

cdr3_aa: CAYRLAGTKNIQYF
j_call: TRBJ2-4
v_call: TRBV30

cdr3_aa: CASSVSSGTDTQYF
j_call: TRBJ2-3
v_call: TRBV9

cdr3_aa: CASHGQGGADTQYF
j_call: TRBJ2-3
v_call: TRBV5-1

cdr3_aa: CAWRGSDRGYEQYF
j_call: TRBJ2-7
v_call: TRBV30

cdr3_aa: CASSQRGGTEAFF
j_call: TRBJ1-1
v_call: TRBV6-5

cdr3_aa: CASSLNGGNTEAFF
j_call: TRBJ1-1
v_call: TRBV27

cdr3_aa: CASSLQEGTEAFF
j_call: TRBJ1-1
v_call: TRBV14

cdr3_aa: CAWTVRTGGNQPQHF
j_call: TRBJ1-5
v_call: TRBV30

cdr3_aa: CASRCPRVSLMNTEAFF
j_call: TRBJ1-1
v_call: TRBV12-2

cdr3_aa: CASTLLAGRTGELFF
j_call: TRBJ2-2
v_call: TRBV7-9

cdr3_aa: CASSTGSSYEQYF
j_call: TRBJ2-7
v_call: TRBV6-6

cdr3_aa: CASSRQDSYEQYF
j_call: TRBJ2-7
v_call: TRBV21-1

cdr3_aa: CASSSTGGIQYF
j_call: TRBJ2-4
v_call: TRBV7-8

cdr3_aa: CASSRQGTPDQPQHF
j_call: TRBJ1-5
v_call: TRBV4-1